This entry describes one T cell receptor (beta chain). The antigen remains unidentified. Sequencing was performed with immunoSEQ multiplex PCR; in TCRdb, only in-frame clones are kept and a portion is missing. The sample holds 2 million to 3 million clones; roughly 93% are singletons and the top ten take around 0.4%. The record originates from a study of shared clonotypes between healthy human individuals. Study-level results: Apart from blood, nothing was sampled; tissue repertoires likely differ. In the sorted subsets, rarefaction showed sequencing was incomplete despite large depth. Among donors, clonotype sharing was expected to be affected by sequencing depth. Estimated richness was generally greater in naive than memory subsets.

The germline V gene has CDR1 SGHRS and CDR2 YFSETQ. V lost 4 bases to trimming and J lost 6 bases; unmatched junction nucleotides: 6. The CDR3 extends over 15 amino acids. This receptor was taken from a man aged 18 to 30 in good health. Some clones in this sample may be carry-over from other donors' samples. This chain joins TRBV5-1 and TRBJ2-1; 11 bases align to TRBD2. Sequenced input: naive CD4+ T cells from PBMCs. Subset of the sample: CD45RA+ positively selected. The CDR3 region is CASSILAGDLNEQFF. The CDR3 bases are TGCGCCAGCAGCATACTAGCGGGGGACCTCAATGAGCAGTTCTTC.